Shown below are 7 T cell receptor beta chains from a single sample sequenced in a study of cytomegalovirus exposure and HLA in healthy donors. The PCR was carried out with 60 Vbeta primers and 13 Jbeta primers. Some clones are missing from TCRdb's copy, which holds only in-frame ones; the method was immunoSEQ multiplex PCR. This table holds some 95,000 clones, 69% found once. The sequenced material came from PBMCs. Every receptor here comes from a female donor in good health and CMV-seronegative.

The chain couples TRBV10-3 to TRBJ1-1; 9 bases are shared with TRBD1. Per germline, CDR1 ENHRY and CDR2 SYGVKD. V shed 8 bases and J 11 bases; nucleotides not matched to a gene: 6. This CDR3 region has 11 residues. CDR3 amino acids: CAIRDRVEAFF. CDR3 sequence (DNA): TGTGCCATCCGGGACAGGGTAGAGGCTTTCTTT.

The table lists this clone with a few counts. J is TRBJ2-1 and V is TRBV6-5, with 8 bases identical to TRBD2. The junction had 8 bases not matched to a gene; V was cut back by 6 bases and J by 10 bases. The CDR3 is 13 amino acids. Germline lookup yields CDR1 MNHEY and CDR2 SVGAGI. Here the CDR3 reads CASRLGLAREQFF. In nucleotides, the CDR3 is TGTGCCAGCAGGCTTGGACTAGCCAGGGAGCAGTTCTTC.

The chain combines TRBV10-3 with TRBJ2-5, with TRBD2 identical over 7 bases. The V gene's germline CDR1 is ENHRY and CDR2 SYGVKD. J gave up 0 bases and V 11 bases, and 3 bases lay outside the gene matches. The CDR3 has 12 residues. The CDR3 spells CAAGENQETQYF. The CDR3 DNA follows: TGTGCCGCGGGGGAGAACCAAGAGACCCAGTACTTC.

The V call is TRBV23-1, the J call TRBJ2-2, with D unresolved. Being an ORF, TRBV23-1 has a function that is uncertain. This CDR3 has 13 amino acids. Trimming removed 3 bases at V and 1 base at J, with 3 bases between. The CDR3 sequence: CASSHKNTGELFF. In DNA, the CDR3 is TGCGCCAGCAGTCATAAGAACACCGGGGAGCTGTTTTTT.

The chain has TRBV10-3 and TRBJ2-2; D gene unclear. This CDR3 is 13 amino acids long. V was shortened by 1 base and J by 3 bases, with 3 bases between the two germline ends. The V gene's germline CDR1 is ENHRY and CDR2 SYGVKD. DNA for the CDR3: TGTGCCATCAGTGAGTTAGACACCGGGGAGCTGTTTTTT. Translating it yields CAISELDTGELFF.

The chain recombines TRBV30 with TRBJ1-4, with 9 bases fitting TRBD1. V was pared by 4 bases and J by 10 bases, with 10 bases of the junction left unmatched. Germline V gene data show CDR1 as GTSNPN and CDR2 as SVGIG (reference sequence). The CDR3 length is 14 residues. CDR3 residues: CAWTETGGGRKLFF. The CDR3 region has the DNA TGTGCCTGGACCGAGACAGGGGGAGGAAGAAAACTGTTTTTT.

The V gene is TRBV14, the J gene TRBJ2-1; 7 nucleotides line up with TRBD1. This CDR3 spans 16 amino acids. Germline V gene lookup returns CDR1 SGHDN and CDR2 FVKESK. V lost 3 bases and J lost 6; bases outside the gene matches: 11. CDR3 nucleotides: TGTGCCAGCAGCCAGGGCAGGGTACCAGGGGGCAATGAGCAGTTCTTC. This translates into CASSQGRVPGGNEQFF.